These T cell receptor beta chains were read from a single sample in a study of cytomegalovirus exposure and HLA in healthy donors. The assay was immunoSEQ multiplex PCR, and TCRdb's table has in-frame clones only and misses some. This repertoire shows approximately 150,000 clones, roughly four fifths found once; its top ten account for approximately 1%. Sequencing was performed on PBMCs. These receptors came from a woman between 35 and 50 years old in good health and CMV-seronegative. Both conserved end residues are part of each CDR3. D genes are given only for firm matches. Expanded clones get a size class; other rows say once, few or many, or leave the size out.

D,V,size,J,CDR3,DNA
-,TRBV5-8,-,TRBJ2-7,CASSLQGYEQYF,TGTGCCAGCAGCTTACAGGGCTACGAGCAGTACTTC
TRBD1,TRBV30,few,TRBJ1-5,CAWSSGTGGSPNQPQHF,TGTGCCTGGTCGTCCGGGACAGGGGGCTCCCCCAATCAGCCCCAGCATTTT
TRBD2,TRBV7-2,-,TRBJ2-3,CASSLETSGRATDTQYF,TGTGCCAGCAGCTTAGAGACTAGCGGGAGGGCCACAGATACGCAGTATTTT
TRBD1,TRBV7-9,-,TRBJ1-1,CASSRPGTGKDTEAFF,TGTGCCAGCAGCCGTCCCGGGACAGGGAAAGACACTGAAGCTTTCTTT
TRBD2,TRBV7-2,once,TRBJ2-1,CASSLGTSGSINEQFF,TGTGCCAGCAGCTTAGGGACTAGCGGGAGTATCAATGAGCAGTTCTTC
-,TRBV4-2,-,TRBJ1-5,CASSPDPDQPQHF,TGTGCCAGCAGCCCAGACCCAGATCAGCCCCAGCATTTT
TRBD2,TRBV11-3,-,TRBJ2-1,CASSSTSGFPNNEQFF,TGTGCCAGCAGTTCTACTAGCGGGTTTCCTAACAATGAGCAGTTCTTC
-,TRBV6-6,-,TRBJ2-1,CASSYPASSYNEQFF,TGTGCCAGCAGTTACCCCGCTAGCTCCTACAATGAGCAGTTCTTC
TRBD2,TRBV6-5,few,TRBJ2-2,CASSYSGLAGTGELFF,TGTGCCAGCAGTTACTCGGGACTAGCCGGCACCGGGGAGCTGTTTTTT
-,TRBV30,-,TRBJ1-3,CAWSGISGGNTIYF,TGTGCCTGGAGCGGGATATCGGGGGGAAACACCATATATTTT
-,TRBV5-6,-,TRBJ1-1,CASSWGGGDTEAFF,TGTGCCAGCAGCTGGGGTGGGGGCGACACTGAAGCTTTCTTT
-,TRBV5-1,-,TRBJ1-1,CASSSGDNLAFF,TGCGCCAGCAGCTCAGGGGATAACCTAGCTTTCTTT
-,TRBV7-2,-,TRBJ2-7,CASSALGGPYEQYF,TGTGCCAGCTCCGCCTTGGGCGGGCCGTACGAGCAGTACTTC
TRBD1,TRBV5-6,-,TRBJ1-3,CASSSTGVHSGNTIYF,TGTGCCAGCAGCTCCACAGGGGTTCACTCTGGAAACACCATATATTTT
-,TRBV29-1,-,TRBJ2-1,CSVEQGWSNEQFF,TGCAGCGTTGAACAGGGTTGGAGCAATGAGCAGTTCTTC
-,TRBV5-1,-,TRBJ1-1,CASSGSTGGTEAFF,TGCGCCAGCAGCGGATCGACAGGTGGCACTGAAGCTTTCTTT
-,TRBV28,-,TRBJ2-7,CASSIGQFSYEQYF,TGTGCCAGCAGTATAGGACAGTTCTCCTACGAGCAGTACTTC
-,TRBV5-1,-,TRBJ2-2,CASRAGNTGELFF,TGCGCCAGCAGAGCAGGCAACACCGGGGAGCTGTTTTTT
TRBD1,TRBV29-1,-,TRBJ2-2,CSVNRPDRASGELFF,TGCAGCGTTAACCGCCCTGACAGGGCGTCCGGGGAGCTGTTTTTT
-,TRBV4-1,-,TRBJ2-1,CASSQGGGAGYNEQFF,TGCGCCAGCAGCCAAGGAGGGGGGGCTGGATACAATGAGCAGTTCTTC
-,TRBV9,once,TRBJ2-5,CASSRDFQETQYF,TGTGCCAGCAGCAGGGACTTCCAAGAGACCCAGTACTTC
-,TRBV5-5,-,TRBJ1-1,CASSAPLGGVNTEAFF,TGTGCCAGCAGCGCGCCATTGGGGGGGGTGAACACTGAAGCTTTCTTT
-,TRBV7-6,-,TRBJ1-3,CASSSGQLSGNTIYF,TGTGCCAGCAGCTCCGGACAGCTCTCTGGAAACACCATATATTTT
-,TRBV6-5,few,TRBJ1-1,CASRQGSHTEAFF,TGTGCCAGCAGGCAGGGTTCACACACTGAAGCTTTCTTT
-,TRBV2,-,TRBJ2-1,CASSTDNNEQFF,TGTGCCAGCAGTACCGACAACAATGAGCAGTTCTTC
-,TRBV5-1,-,TRBJ1-4,CASSLGQITDNEKLFF,TGCGCCAGCAGCTTGGGACAGATCACAGATAATGAAAAACTGTTTTTT
-,TRBV11-3,-,TRBJ1-1,CASSLAPNTEAFF,TGTGCCAGCAGCTTAGCCCCTAACACTGAAGCTTTCTTT
-,TRBV18,once,TRBJ2-5,CASSRTANTETQYF,TGTGCCAGCTCACGGACAGCTAACACAGAGACCCAGTACTTC
-,TRBV28,-,TRBJ2-7,CASSSPTVRTREQYF,TGTGCCAGCAGCTCCCCGACAGTCCGGACGAGGGAGCAGTACTTC
-,TRBV10-3,-,TRBJ1-3,CAISPQGMTGNTIYF,TGTGCCATCAGCCCTCAGGGGATGACTGGAAACACCATATATTTT
TRBD2,TRBV5-1,-,TRBJ2-3,CASSLSGIATDTQYF,TGCGCCAGCAGCTTAAGCGGGATAGCCACAGATACGCAGTATTTT
TRBD1,TRBV30,-,TRBJ2-2,CAWAGTGTGELFF,TGTGCCTGGGCCGGGACAGGGACCGGGGAGCTGTTTTTT
TRBD1,TRBV2,-,TRBJ2-3,CASLTGYTDTQYF,TGTGCCAGTTTGACAGGGTACACAGATACGCAGTATTTT
-,TRBV25-1,-,TRBJ1-1,CASRPGQLLNTEAFF,TGTGCCAGCAGACCTGGACAGCTCCTGAACACTGAAGCTTTCTTT
-,TRBV2,-,TRBJ1-5,CASSAGVGGQPQHF,TGTGCCAGCAGTGCGGGGGTCGGGGGTCAGCCCCAGCATTTT
-,TRBV6-5,-,TRBJ2-2,CATHPGFTGELFF,TGTGCCACTCATCCAGGATTCACCGGGGAGCTGTTTTTT
-,TRBV2,-,TRBJ2-1,CASSDWGVKNEQFF,TGTGCCAGCAGTGATTGGGGAGTAAAAAATGAGCAGTTCTTC
TRBD1,TRBV6-1,-,TRBJ2-7,CASRGTGRYEQYF,TGTGCCAGTAGAGGGACAGGGCGCTACGAGCAGTACTTC
TRBD1,TRBV19,-,TRBJ2-7,CASQKEGQGAGEQYF,TGTGCCAGCCAAAAAGAGGGGCAGGGGGCCGGCGAGCAGTACTTC
TRBD1,TRBV7-9,-,TRBJ2-7,CASSSLRGLYPYEQYF,TGTGCCAGCAGCTCCCTCAGGGGGCTTTACCCCTACGAGCAGTACTTC
-,TRBV29-1,few,TRBJ2-5,CSVEWGSEETQYF,TGCAGCGTTGAATGGGGCAGTGAAGAGACCCAGTACTTC
-,TRBV5-4,few,TRBJ1-1,CASSFDRNTEAFF,TGTGCCAGCAGCTTCGACAGGAACACTGAAGCTTTCTTT
TRBD2,TRBV6-1,-,TRBJ2-7,CASFQRETYEQYF,TGTGCCAGCTTCCAGCGGGAGACCTACGAGCAGTACTTC
TRBD2,TRBV5-6,-,TRBJ2-1,CASWIGEGLQQFF,TGTGCCAGCTGGATCGGAGAGGGACTACAGCAGTTCTTC
-,TRBV30,-,TRBJ2-2,CAWSVDSPNTGELFF,TGTGCCTGGAGTGTAGACAGCCCGAACACCGGGGAGCTGTTTTTT
TRBD1,TRBV11-2,-,TRBJ1-5,CASSIDRGNQPQHF,TGTGCCAGCAGCATCGACAGGGGGAATCAGCCCCAGCATTTT
-,TRBV18,-,TRBJ1-1,CASSPPSLLRSTEAFF,TGTGCCAGCTCACCACCGAGTCTCCTAAGGAGCACTGAAGCTTTCTTT
-,TRBV6-6,-,TRBJ1-5,CASSPQGNQPQHF,TGTGCCAGCAGTCCACAGGGAAATCAGCCCCAGCATTTT
TRBD1,TRBV29-1,-,TRBJ2-7,CSVEKGTGSNEQYF,TGCAGCGTTGAAAAGGGGACAGGGTCCAACGAGCAGTACTTC
-,TRBV27,-,TRBJ1-1,CASSLQGGNTEAFF,TGTGCCAGCAGTTTACAGGGAGGGAACACTGAAGCTTTCTTT
TRBD1,TRBV11-1,-,TRBJ2-2,CASSFFGTGNTGELFF,TGTGCCAGCAGCTTCTTCGGGACAGGAAACACCGGGGAGCTGTTTTTT
-,TRBV30,-,TRBJ2-1,CAWRESSYNEQFF,TGTGCCTGGAGGGAGAGCTCCTACAATGAGCAGTTCTTC
TRBD2,TRBV19,-,TRBJ2-5,CATLILANKETQYF,TGTGCCACCCTAATACTAGCGAATAAAGAGACCCAGTACTTC
-,TRBV14,once,TRBJ2-3,CASSQDARTDTQYF,TGTGCCAGCAGCCAAGATGCGCGGACAGATACGCAGTATTTT
-,TRBV9,once,TRBJ2-1,CASSVRDLFGNEQFF,TGTGCCAGCAGCGTGCGGGACCTTTTTGGGAATGAGCAGTTCTTC
TRBD1,TRBV28,few,TRBJ2-5,CASSGTGTGFGETQYF,TGTGCCAGCAGTGGGACCGGGACAGGGTTTGGAGAGACCCAGTACTTC
-,TRBV7-6,-,TRBJ1-1,CASSFSLNTEAFF,TGTGCCAGCAGCTTCTCCCTGAACACTGAAGCTTTCTTT
TRBD1,TRBV28,-,TRBJ1-2,CASSSGQGPQVESYTF,TGTGCCAGCAGTTCTGGACAGGGCCCCCAGGTGGAGAGCTACACCTTC
-,TRBV11-3,-,TRBJ1-2,CASSFGLGYGYTF,TGTGCCAGCAGCTTCGGACTTGGCTATGGCTACACCTTC
-,TRBV4-1,-,TRBJ2-7,CASSPRAAGPEYEQYF,TGCGCCAGCAGCCCCCGAGCGGCGGGCCCAGAATACGAGCAGTACTTC